This is a list of T cell receptor beta chains from one sample in a study of T-cell memory formation after mild COVID-19. In TCRdb, the 5' RACE reads were re-called with MiXCR into one record per CDR3 protein. The repertoire has roughly 600,000 distinct CDR3 sequences, roughly 18% of them found once; the top ten carry 12%. Material for sequencing was PBMCs or a T cell subset sorted from them (not recorded which). The receptors derive from an adult woman who had mild COVID-19 (a few samples of this study predate the infection). Cell type and time point are not known. CDR3s leave out the opening cysteine and the closing phenylalanine or tryptophan.

v_call,cdr3_length,j_call,cdr3_aa
TRBV19,13,TRBJ2-1,ASSMDLSSYNEQF
TRBV12-3/TRBV12-4,12,TRBJ2-1,ASRPLGGSSEQF
TRBV12-3/TRBV12-4,14,TRBJ2-3,ASSPRLAGTADTQY
TRBV7-2,16,TRBJ2-5,ASSRSLTSGRALETQY
TRBV27,15,TRBJ2-2,ASSSIRLAGAGGELF
TRBV4-1,12,TRBJ1-4,ASSQDTLWEKLF
TRBV29-1,12,TRBJ2-3,SVEDRASTDTQY
TRBV18,11,TRBJ1-1,ASSPSGSKEAF
TRBV3-1,12,TRBJ2-7,ASSQVPRSYEQY
TRBV18,12,TRBJ1-4,ASSPPGTQEKLF
TRBV9,15,TRBJ2-2,ASSVEGTSWNTGELF
TRBV7-9,13,TRBJ2-6,ASSAQSSGANVLT
TRBV24-1,13,TRBJ1-5,ATSDRQENNQPQH
TRBV15,14,TRBJ1-1,ATSRDWDRRNTEAF
TRBV7-9,9,TRBJ2-7,ASSSQTQQY
TRBV20-1,13,TRBJ2-1,SARDLANPGNEQF
TRBV6-6,13,TRBJ1-2,ASIPEAGGYYGYT